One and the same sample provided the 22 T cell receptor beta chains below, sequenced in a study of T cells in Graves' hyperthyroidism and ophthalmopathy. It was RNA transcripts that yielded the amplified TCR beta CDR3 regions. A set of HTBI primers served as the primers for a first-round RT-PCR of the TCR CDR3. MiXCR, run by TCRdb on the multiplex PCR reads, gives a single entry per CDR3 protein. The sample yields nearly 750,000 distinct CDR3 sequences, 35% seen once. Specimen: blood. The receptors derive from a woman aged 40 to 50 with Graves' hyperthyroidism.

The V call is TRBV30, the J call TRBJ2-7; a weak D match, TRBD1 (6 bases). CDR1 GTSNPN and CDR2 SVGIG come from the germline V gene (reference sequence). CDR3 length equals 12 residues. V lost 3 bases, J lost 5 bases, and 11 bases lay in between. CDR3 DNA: TGTGCCTGGAGCCGAAACAGGGACGAGCAGTACTTC. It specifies CAWSRNRDEQYF.

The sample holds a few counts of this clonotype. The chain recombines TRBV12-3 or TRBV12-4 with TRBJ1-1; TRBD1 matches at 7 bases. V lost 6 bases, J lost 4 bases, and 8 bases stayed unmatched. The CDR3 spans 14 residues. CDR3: CASRPGTEVTEAFF. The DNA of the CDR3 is TGTGCCAGCAGACCCGGGACAGAGGTCACTGAAGCTTTCTTT.

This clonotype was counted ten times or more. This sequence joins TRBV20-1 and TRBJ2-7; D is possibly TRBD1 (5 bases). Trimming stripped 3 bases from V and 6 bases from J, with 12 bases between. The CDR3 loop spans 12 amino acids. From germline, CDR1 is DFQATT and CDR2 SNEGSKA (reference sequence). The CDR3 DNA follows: TGCAGTGCTAGTCAAACAGGAACCGAGCAGTACTTC. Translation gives CSASQTGTEQYF.

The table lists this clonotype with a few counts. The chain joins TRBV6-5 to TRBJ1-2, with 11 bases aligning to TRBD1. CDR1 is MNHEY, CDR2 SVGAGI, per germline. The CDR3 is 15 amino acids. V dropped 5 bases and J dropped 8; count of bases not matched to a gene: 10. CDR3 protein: CASSKSGQGATGYTF. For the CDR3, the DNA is TGTGCCAGCAGTAAGAGCGGACAGGGGGCTACGGGCTACACCTTC.

The CDR3 region is CASFRGAGTEAFF. The CDR3, as DNA: TGTGCCAGTTTCAGGGGAGCGGGCACTGAAGCTTTCTTT. V usage is TRBV6-5 and J usage is TRBJ1-1; a weak D match, TRBD1 (6 bases). The CDR3 is made up of 13 amino acids. Germline V lookup: CDR1 MNHEY, CDR2 SVGAGI. V was shortened by 9 bases and J by 4 bases, with 15 bases between the two germline ends.

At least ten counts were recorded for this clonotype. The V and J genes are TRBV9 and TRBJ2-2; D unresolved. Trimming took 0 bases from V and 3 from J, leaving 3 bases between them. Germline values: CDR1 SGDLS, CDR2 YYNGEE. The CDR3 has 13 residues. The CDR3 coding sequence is TGTGCCAGCAGCGTAGCCTACACCGGGGAGCTGTTTTTT. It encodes CASSVAYTGELFF.

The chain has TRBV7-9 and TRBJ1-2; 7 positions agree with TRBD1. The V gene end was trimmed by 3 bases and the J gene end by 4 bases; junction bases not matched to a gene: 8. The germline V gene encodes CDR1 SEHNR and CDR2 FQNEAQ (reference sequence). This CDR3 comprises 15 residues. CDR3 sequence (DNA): TGTGCCAGCAGCTTCACAGGGGTTAAGTCCTATGGCTACACCTTC. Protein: CASSFTGVKSYGYTF.

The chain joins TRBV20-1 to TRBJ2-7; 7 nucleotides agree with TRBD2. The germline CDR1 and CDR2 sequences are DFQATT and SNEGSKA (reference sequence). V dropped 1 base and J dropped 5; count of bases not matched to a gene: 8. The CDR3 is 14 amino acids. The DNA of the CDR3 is TGCAGTGCTAGAGTTTATCTGGGGGGGGACGAGCAGTACTTC. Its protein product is CSARVYLGGDEQYF.

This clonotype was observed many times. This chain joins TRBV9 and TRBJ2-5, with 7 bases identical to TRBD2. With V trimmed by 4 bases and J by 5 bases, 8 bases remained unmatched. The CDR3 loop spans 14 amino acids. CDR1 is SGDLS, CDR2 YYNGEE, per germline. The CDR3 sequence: CASSPDFGRETQYF. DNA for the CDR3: TGTGCCAGCAGCCCGGACTTCGGGAGGGAGACCCAGTACTTC.

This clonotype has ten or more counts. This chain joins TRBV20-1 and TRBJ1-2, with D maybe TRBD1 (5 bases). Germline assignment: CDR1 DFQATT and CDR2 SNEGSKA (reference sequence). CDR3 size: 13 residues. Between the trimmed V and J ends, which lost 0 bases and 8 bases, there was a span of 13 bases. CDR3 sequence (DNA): TGCAGTGCTAGAGAGGACTTGGGACGCGGCTACACCTTC. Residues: CSAREDLGRGYTF.

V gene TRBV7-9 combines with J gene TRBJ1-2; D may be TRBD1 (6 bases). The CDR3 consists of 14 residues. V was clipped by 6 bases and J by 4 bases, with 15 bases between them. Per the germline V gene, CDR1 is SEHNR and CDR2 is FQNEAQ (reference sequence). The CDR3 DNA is TGTGCCAGCAGTTTGGAAGGGGGGGCCTATGGCTACACCTTC. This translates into CASSLEGGAYGYTF.

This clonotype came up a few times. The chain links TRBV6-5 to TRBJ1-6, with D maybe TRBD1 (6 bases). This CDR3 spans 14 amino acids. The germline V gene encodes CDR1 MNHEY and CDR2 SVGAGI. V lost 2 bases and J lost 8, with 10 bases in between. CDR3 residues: CASSYVGGHSPLHF. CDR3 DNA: TGTGCCAGCAGTTACGTTGGGGGGCATTCACCCCTCCACTTT.

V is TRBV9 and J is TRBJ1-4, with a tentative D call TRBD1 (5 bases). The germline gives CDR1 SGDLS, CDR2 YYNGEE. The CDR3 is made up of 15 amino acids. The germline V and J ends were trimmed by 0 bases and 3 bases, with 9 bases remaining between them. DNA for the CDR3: TGTGCCAGCAGCGTAGAGGGGACGGCTAATGAAAAACTGTTTTTT. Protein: CASSVEGTANEKLFF.

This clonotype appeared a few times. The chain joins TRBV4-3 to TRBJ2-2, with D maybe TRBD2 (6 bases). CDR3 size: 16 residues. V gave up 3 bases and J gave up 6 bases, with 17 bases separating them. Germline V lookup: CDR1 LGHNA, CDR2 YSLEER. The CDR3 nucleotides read TGCGCCAGCAGCCACGGGGACTTGGGGCAGTCCGGGGAGCTGTTTTTT. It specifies CASSHGDLGQSGELFF.

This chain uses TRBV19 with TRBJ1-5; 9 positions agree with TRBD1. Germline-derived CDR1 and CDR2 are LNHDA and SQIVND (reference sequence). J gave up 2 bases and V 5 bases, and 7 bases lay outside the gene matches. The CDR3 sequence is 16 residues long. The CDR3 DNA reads TGTGCCAGTAGTTACTTACAGGGGGCCCGCAATCAGCCCCAGCATTTT. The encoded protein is CASSYLQGARNQPQHF. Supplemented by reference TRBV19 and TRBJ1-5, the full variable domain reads DGGITQSPKYLFRKEGQNVTLSCEQNLNHDAMYWYRQDPGQGLRLIYYSQIVNDFQKGDIAEGYSVSREKKESFPLTVTSAQKNPTAFYLCASSYLQGARNQPQHFGDGTRLSIL.

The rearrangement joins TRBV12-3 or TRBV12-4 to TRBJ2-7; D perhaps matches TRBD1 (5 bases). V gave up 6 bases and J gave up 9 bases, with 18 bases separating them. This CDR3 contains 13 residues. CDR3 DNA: TGTGCCAGCAGCGAACAATTAGTACAGGCGCAGTACTTC. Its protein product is CASSEQLVQAQYF.

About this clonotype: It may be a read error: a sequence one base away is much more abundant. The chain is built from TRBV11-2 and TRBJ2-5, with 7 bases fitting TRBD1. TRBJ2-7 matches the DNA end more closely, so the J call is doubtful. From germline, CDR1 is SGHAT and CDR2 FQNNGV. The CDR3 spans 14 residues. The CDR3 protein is CASSSRDSAYEQYF. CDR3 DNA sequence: TGTGCCAGCAGCTCCCGGGACAGTGCCTACGAGCAGTACTTC.

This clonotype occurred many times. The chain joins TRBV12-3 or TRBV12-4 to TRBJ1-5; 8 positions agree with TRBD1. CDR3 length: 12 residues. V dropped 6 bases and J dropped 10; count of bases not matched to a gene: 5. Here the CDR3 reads CASRQGAGPQHF. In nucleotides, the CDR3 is TGTGCCAGCAGGCAGGGGGCAGGTCCCCAGCATTTT.

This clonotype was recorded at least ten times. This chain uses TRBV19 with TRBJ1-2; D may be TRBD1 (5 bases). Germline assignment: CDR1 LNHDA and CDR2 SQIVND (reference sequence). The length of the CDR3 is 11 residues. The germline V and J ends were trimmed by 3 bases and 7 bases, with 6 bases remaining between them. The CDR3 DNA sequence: TGTGCCAGTAGTATGGGGCCTGGCTACACCTTC. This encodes CASSMGPGYTF.

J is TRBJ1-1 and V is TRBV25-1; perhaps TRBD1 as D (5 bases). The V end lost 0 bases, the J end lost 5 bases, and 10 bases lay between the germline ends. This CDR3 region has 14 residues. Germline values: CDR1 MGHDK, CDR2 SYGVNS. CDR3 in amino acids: CASSEYWGGTEAFF. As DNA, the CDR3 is TGTGCCAGCAGTGAATATTGGGGGGGGACTGAAGCTTTCTTT.

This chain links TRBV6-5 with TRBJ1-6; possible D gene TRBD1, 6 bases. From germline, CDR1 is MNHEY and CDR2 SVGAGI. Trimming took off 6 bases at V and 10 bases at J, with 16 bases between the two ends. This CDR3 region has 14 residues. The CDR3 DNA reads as TGTGCCAGCAGAAGAGATCAGGGGAAATCACCCCTCCACTTT. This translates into CASRRDQGKSPLHF.

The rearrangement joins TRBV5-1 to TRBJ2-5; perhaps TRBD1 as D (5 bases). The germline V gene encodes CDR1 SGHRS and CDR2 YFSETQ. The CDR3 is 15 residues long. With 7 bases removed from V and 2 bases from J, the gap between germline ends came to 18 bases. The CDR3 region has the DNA TGCGCCAGCTCTTCTAGGGGTGAGCCTCAAGAGACCCAGTACTTC. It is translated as CASSSRGEPQETQYF.